These 13 T cell receptor beta chains were sequenced from one sample in a study of somatic mutations in cytotoxic T cells in rheumatoid arthritis. Using immunoSEQ multiplex PCR, the repertoire was profiled, and TCRdb retains in-frame clones only, with some absent. The sample consists of roughly 9,800 clones, around 82% of them appearing once. Sequencing was carried out using CD8+ T cells sorted from blood. These receptor sequences come from an adult with rheumatoid arthritis.

The chain uses TRBV28 and TRBJ1-1, with unresolved D. The V end lost 8 bases, the J end lost 4 bases, and 17 bases lay between the germline ends. The CDR3 spans 14 residues. The germline gives CDR1 MDHEN, CDR2 SYDVKM. The CDR3 loop is CASLRRLDGTEAFF. The CDR3 DNA reads as TGTGCCAGCTTAAGGAGGCTGGATGGCACTGAAGCTTTCTTT.

The chain uses TRBV4-1 and TRBJ2-2, with 7 bases identical to TRBD1. Germline loops: CDR1 MGHRA, CDR2 YSYEKL. The CDR3 totals 15 residues. V shed 3 bases and J 7 bases; nucleotides not matched to a gene: 8. As DNA, the CDR3 is TGCGCCAGCAGCCATCCCACAGGGGCGGGCGGGGAGCTGTTTTTT. This translates into CASSHPTGAGGELFF.

This clone was observed once. The rearrangement joins TRBV7-9 to TRBJ1-3; D not resolved. The V gene's germline CDR1 is SEHNR and CDR2 FQNEAQ (reference sequence). The CDR3 runs 12 residues. The V end lost 10 bases, the J end lost 0 bases, and 7 bases lay between the germline ends. This chain's CDR3 is CANLDSGNTIYF. In DNA form, the CDR3 reads TGTGCCAACCTCGACTCTGGAAACACCATATATTTT.

This clone was observed once. V gene TRBV9 combines with J gene TRBJ1-1; D gene ambiguous. From germline, CDR1 is SGDLS and CDR2 YYNGEE. The CDR3 is made up of 15 amino acids. Trimming removed 0 bases from V and 0 bases from J, with 9 bases in between. The DNA for the CDR3 is TGTGCCAGCAGCGTAGAGGCGGGTATGAACACTGAAGCTTTCTTT. Translating gives CASSVEAGMNTEAFF.

The CDR3, as DNA: TGCAGCGTTGAGGGGACAGGAGTTGAAGCTTTCTTT. It codes for CSVEGTGVEAFF. V and J are TRBV29-1 and TRBJ1-1; 8 bases fit TRBD1. The J segment lost 7 bases and the V segment lost 3 bases, leaving 4 bases of the junction unmatched. The CDR3 spans 12 residues. CDR1 SQVTM and CDR2 ANQGSEA come from the germline V gene. The full variable domain, its missing parts supplied by reference TRBV29-1 and TRBJ1-1, is SAVISQKPSRDICQRGTSLTIQCQVDSQVTMMFWYRQQPGQSLTLIATANQGSEATYESGFVIDKFPISRPNLTFSTLTVSNMSPEDSSIYLCSVEGTGVEAFFGQGTRLTVV.

This chain links TRBV6-5 with TRBJ2-1; 9 nucleotides match TRBD2. Germline CDR1 is MNHEY and CDR2 is SVGAGI. V lost 7 bases to trimming and J lost 3 bases; unmatched junction nucleotides: 7. This CDR3 comprises 15 residues. For the CDR3, the DNA is TGTGCCAGCACTTTTAGCGGGGGAAACTACAATGAGCAGTTCTTC. This encodes CASTFSGGNYNEQFF.

This chain connects TRBV27 to TRBJ2-7, with a weak D call TRBD2 (6 bases). This CDR3 contains 15 residues. Germline V lookup: CDR1 MNHEY, CDR2 SMNVEV (reference sequence). Trimming stripped 8 bases from V and 0 bases from J, with 17 bases between. CDR3 amino acids: CASALLSGYSYEQYF. In DNA form, the CDR3 reads TGTGCCAGCGCCCTTCTCAGCGGGTACTCCTACGAGCAGTACTTC.

This sequence joins TRBV7-9 and TRBJ2-5; D uncertain. Near its end, the DNA agrees better with TRBJ2-7, so the J call may be wrong. The CDR3 loop spans 12 amino acids. The germline gives CDR1 SEHNR, CDR2 FQNEAQ (reference sequence). CDR3 in amino acids: CASSFGRDEQYF. DNA of the CDR3: TGTGCCAGCAGCTTCGGTCGGGACGAGCAGTACTTC.

This clone was picked up a small number of times. The V and J genes are TRBV27 and TRBJ1-6, with 9 bases fitting TRBD1. Losses at the gene ends were 6 bases for V and 4 bases for J; bases not matched to a gene: 16. The V gene's germline CDR1 is MNHEY and CDR2 SMNVEV (reference sequence). The CDR3 length is 19 residues. DNA of the CDR3: TGTGCCAGCAGACCCTTCTGGGCGGACAGGGGATTTTATAATTCACCCCTCCACTTT. Translated, it gives CASRPFWADRGFYNSPLHF.

This clone turned up a few times. The V call is TRBV7-9, the J call TRBJ2-7; 11 bases fit TRBD2. The CDR3 consists of 12 residues. From germline, CDR1 is SEHNR and CDR2 FQNEAQ (reference sequence). J lost 12 bases, V lost 3 bases, and 4 bases had no gene match. CDR3 sequence reads: CASSFGTSGRYF. DNA of the CDR3: TGTGCCAGCAGCTTCGGGACTAGCGGCCGGTACTTC.

The chain links TRBV9 to TRBJ2-7; 7 bases fit TRBD1. Germline-derived CDR1 and CDR2 are SGDLS and YYNGEE. The CDR3 totals 14 residues. V gave up 0 bases and J gave up 3 bases; unmatched junction bases: 3. The DNA of the CDR3 is TGTGCCAGCAGCGTAGTTCCAGGGGGCTACGAGCAGTACTTC. It codes for CASSVVPGGYEQYF.

The chain joins TRBV7-7 to TRBJ2-1; 8 nucleotides agree with TRBD2. Germline V lookup: CDR1 SSHAT, CDR2 FNYEAQ (reference sequence). V dropped 5 bases and J dropped 4; count of bases not matched to a gene: 10. The CDR3 is made up of 16 amino acids. The CDR3 DNA reads TGTGCCAGCAGCCCTTCGGGAGCGGGGGAGTACAATGAGCAGTTCTTC. It translates to CASSPSGAGEYNEQFF.

This chain uses TRBV19 with TRBJ1-5, with D tentatively TRBD1 (5 bases). This CDR3 region has 15 residues. Trimming took off 8 bases at V and 0 bases at J, with 14 bases between the two ends. Germline values: CDR1 LNHDA, CDR2 SQIVND (reference sequence). CDR3 DNA sequence: TGTGCCAGTGCGACCGGGGCTTATAGCAATCAGCCCCAGCATTTT. It translates to CASATGAYSNQPQHF.